The 26 T cell receptor beta chains presented below share a single source sample, sequenced in a study of OX40 agonist ivuxolimab in advanced cancers. TCRdb's copy holds only in-frame clones and misses some; the assay was immunoSEQ multiplex PCR. The table shows 68,000 or so clones, with about 89% occurring only once. This material consisted of CD4+ or CD8+ T cells sorted from blood, taken in a trial of the OX40 agonist ivuxolimab. The receptors were sampled from an adult with an advanced solid tumor such as melanoma, head and neck, liver or kidney cancer.

The chain recombines TRBV5-8 with TRBJ2-7; D is uncertain. Trimming cost V 3 bases and J 4 bases, with 11 bases left between them. Germline lookup yields CDR1 SGHTS and CDR2 YDEGEE. CDR3 length: 13 residues. As DNA, the CDR3 is TGTGCCAGCAGCTCTCGACGTGGGTACGAGCAGTACTTC. It encodes CASSSRRGYEQYF.

The V call is TRBV28, the J call TRBJ2-7, with 10 nucleotides matching TRBD2. CDR1 is MDHEN and CDR2 is SYDVKM in the germline V gene. V dropped 6 bases and J dropped 3; count of bases not matched to a gene: 8. The CDR3 loop spans 15 amino acids. The CDR3 region has the DNA TGTGCCAGCAGACGATCTAGCGGGAGAAGCTACGAGCAGTACTTC. Its translation: CASRRSSGRSYEQYF.

This sequence joins TRBV28 and TRBJ2-3; possibly TRBD1 or TRBD2 for D (5 bases each). Trimming removed 5 bases at V and 8 bases at J, with 14 bases between. CDR3 size: 13 residues. Germline CDR1 is MDHEN and CDR2 is SYDVKM. The DNA of the CDR3 is TGTGCCAGCAGTCTCCCGGGACCCTTTACGCAGTATTTT. It codes for CASSLPGPFTQYF.

The chain recombines TRBV28 with TRBJ2-1; 7 bases agree with TRBD2. This CDR3 spans 13 amino acids. Trimming removed 5 bases from V and 7 bases from J; junction bases left unmatched: 5. CDR1 is MDHEN, CDR2 SYDVKM, per germline. DNA of the CDR3: TGTGCCAGCAGTACACTAGCGCCTAATGAGCAGTTCTTC. It encodes CASSTLAPNEQFF.

The chain has TRBV29-1 and TRBJ2-3; no clear D gene. The CDR3 loop spans 11 amino acids. Germline V lookup: CDR1 SQVTM, CDR2 ANQGSEA. Between the trimmed V and J ends, which lost 6 bases and 1 base, there was a span of 5 bases. The CDR3 DNA reads as TGCAGCGTAACACGCACAGATACGCAGTATTTT. Translation gives CSVTRTDTQYF.

The chain couples TRBV28 to TRBJ2-7; the D gene is possibly TRBD2 (7 bases). Trimming shortened V by 5 bases and J by 5 bases, and 16 bases separated the two germline ends. The germline CDR1 and CDR2 sequences are MDHEN and SYDVKM. This CDR3 contains 14 residues. The CDR3 DNA reads TGTGCCAGCAGTAAGGGGGGACTACCCGACGAGCAGTACTTC. This gives the protein CASSKGGLPDEQYF.

To note about this clone: The same CDR3 can be traced to other DNA sequences in this sample. This chain links TRBV7-8 with TRBJ1-5; unclear D gene. The germline V and J ends were trimmed by 5 bases and 5 bases, with 10 bases remaining between them. The germline V gene has CDR1 SGHVS and CDR2 FQNEAQ. This CDR3 contains 13 residues. The CDR3: CASSLGPDQPQHF. The CDR3 region has the DNA TGTGCCAGCAGCCTAGGGCCAGATCAGCCCCAGCATTTT.

The V and J genes are TRBV7-8 and TRBJ2-5; perhaps TRBD2 as D (5 bases). The V gene's germline CDR1 is SGHVS and CDR2 FQNEAQ. V was clipped by 5 bases and J by 4 bases, with 14 bases between them. This CDR3 region has 14 residues. Written as DNA, the CDR3 is TGTGCCAGCAGCCCGGGGAGTATTGGAGAGACCCAGTACTTC. This gives the protein CASSPGSIGETQYF.

V usage is TRBV6-1 and J usage is TRBJ2-3, with D perhaps matching TRBD2 (6 bases). The V and J ends lost 6 bases and 0 bases respectively, with 13 bases between them. Germline CDR1 and CDR2: MNHNS and SASEGT. This CDR3 comprises 15 residues. The DNA of the CDR3 is TGTGCCAGCAGGGAGTCTAGCGTTAGCACAGATACGCAGTATTTT. Translation: CASRESSVSTDTQYF.

The V gene is TRBV6-5, the J gene TRBJ1-5, with D maybe TRBD1 (5 bases). In germline, CDR1 is MNHEY, CDR2 SVGAGI. CDR3 length equals 12 residues. Trimming took 4 bases from V and 7 from J, leaving 8 bases between them. The CDR3 DNA sequence: TGTGCCAGCAGTTCCCGGGACCAGCCCCAGCATTTT. Translating gives CASSSRDQPQHF.

The CDR3 sequence is CASSYGQNSNQPQHF. CDR3 DNA sequence: TGTGCCAGCAGTTACGGCCAAAATAGCAATCAGCCCCAGCATTTT. The V gene is TRBV6-6, the J gene TRBJ1-5; D uncertain. The V end was cut by 2 bases, the J end by 0 bases, with 8 bases between. Per germline, CDR1 MNHNY and CDR2 SVGAGI (reference sequence). The CDR3 runs to 15 residues.

The chain carries TRBV6-1 and TRBJ1-1; D gene uncertain. This CDR3 comprises 11 residues. V was cut by 7 bases and J by 10 bases, with 13 bases left in between. From germline, CDR1 is MNHNS and CDR2 SASEGT. CDR3 region: CASIRGVSAFF. CDR3 bases: TGTGCCAGCATACGGGGAGTATCAGCTTTCTTT.

This rearrangement joins TRBV7-3 to TRBJ2-2, with D unresolved. The CDR3 loop spans 15 amino acids. Germline CDR1 is SGHTA and CDR2 is FQGTGA. Trimming shortened V by 5 bases and J by 4 bases, and 14 bases separated the two germline ends. CDR3: CASSPPTSGTGELFF. Here the CDR3 DNA reads TGTGCCAGCAGCCCACCAACAAGTGGCACCGGGGAGCTGTTTTTT.

This clone was recorded a few times. The chain couples TRBV6-5 to TRBJ2-7, with unresolved D. The germline V gene encodes CDR1 MNHEY and CDR2 SVGAGI. Between the trimmed V and J ends, which lost 0 bases and 5 bases, there was a span of 11 bases. This CDR3 is 14 amino acids long. The chain's CDR3 is CASSYSVGLDEQYF. The CDR3 nucleotides are TGTGCCAGCAGTTACTCGGTAGGGCTGGACGAGCAGTACTTC.

This chain uses TRBV6-5 with TRBJ1-1; 7 bases are shared with TRBD1. Germline V gives CDR1 MNHEY, CDR2 SVGAGI. This CDR3 comprises 14 residues. With 6 bases clipped from V and 0 bases from J, the junction kept 4 bases outside the gene matches. The CDR3 DNA sequence: TGTGCCAGCAGCTCGGACAGGTTGAACACTGAAGCTTTCTTT. Protein product: CASSSDRLNTEAFF.

The V gene is TRBV5-5, the J gene TRBJ2-2; TRBD2 matches at 7 bases. The length of the CDR3 is 18 residues. Germline lookup yields CDR1 SGHKS and CDR2 YYEKEE (reference sequence). J lost 4 bases, V lost 0 bases, and 12 bases had no gene match. As DNA, the CDR3 is TGTGCCAGCAGCTTGGGGGCTAGCGGTTTTCGGGGCACCGGGGAGCTGTTTTTT. It specifies CASSLGASGFRGTGELFF.

The CDR3 here is CASSPGTGLKKLFF. DNA of the CDR3: TGTGCCAGCAGTCCCGGGACAGGGTTGAAAAAACTGTTTTTT. The chain combines TRBV7-9 with TRBJ1-4; 9 bases are a match to TRBD1. Germline V gene lookup returns CDR1 SEHNR and CDR2 FQNEAQ (reference sequence). The CDR3 totals 14 residues. Germline trimming cut 6 bases from V and 9 bases from J; bases unmatched to any gene: 8.

This chain connects TRBV10-1 to TRBJ2-5; 8 positions match TRBD2. V shed 6 bases, J shed 4 bases, and the junction held 16 bases outside the gene matches. Germline CDR1 is WNHNN and CDR2 is SYGVQD (reference sequence). The CDR3 runs to 17 residues. The CDR3 region has the DNA TGCGCCAGCAGCTCCGGAAAGGAAGCGGGAGCCGTAGAGACCCAGTACTTC. Encoded protein: CASSSGKEAGAVETQYF.

CDR3 loop: CAWRRQGVDEQYF. CDR3 sequence (DNA): TGTGCCTGGAGAAGGCAGGGGGTCGACGAGCAGTACTTC. The V gene is TRBV30, the J gene TRBJ2-7; TRBD1 matches 7 bases. The length of the CDR3 is 13 residues. CDR1 is GTSNPN and CDR2 is SVGIG in the germline V gene (reference sequence). V lost 3 bases, J lost 5 bases, and 7 bases stayed unmatched.

The chain employs TRBV7-9 and TRBJ1-5, with D hard to call. The CDR3 runs to 14 residues. Germline values: CDR1 SEHNR, CDR2 FQNEAQ (reference sequence). Trimming shortened V by 5 bases and J by 8 bases, and 16 bases separated the two germline ends. CDR3 bases: TGTGCCAGCAGCCGGGCGGATAGACATGAGCCCCAGCATTTT. Residues: CASSRADRHEPQHF.

The chain recombines TRBV18 with TRBJ2-7; D is possibly TRBD2 (7 bases). This CDR3 has 14 amino acids. Per the germline V gene, CDR1 is KGHSH and CDR2 is LQKENI. V shed 4 bases and J shed 1 base, with 11 bases lying between them. CDR3 protein: CASSQGGGSYEQYF. The CDR3 DNA sequence: TGTGCCAGCTCACAAGGGGGGGGATCCTACGAGCAGTACTTC.

The V gene is TRBV5-6, the J gene TRBJ2-3; 8 bases line up with TRBD2. The V gene's germline CDR1 is SGHDT and CDR2 YYEEEE. V was clipped by 3 bases and J by 2 bases; unmatched bases: 8. The CDR3 totals 16 residues. The CDR3 nucleotides are TGTGCCAGCAGCTCCCTGAGCGGGGGTCTCACAGATACGCAGTATTTT. Translating it yields CASSSLSGGLTDTQYF.

A note on this clone: A junction boundary mismatches the germline segment, possibly from a read error. The rearrangement joins TRBV10-1 to TRBJ1-1; D uncertain. Germline V CDR1 and CDR2: WNHNN, SYGVQD (reference sequence). The CDR3 covers 13 residues. The CDR3 DNA follows: TGCGCCAGCAGTGGGGTGCCCGGCGGTGAAACTTTCTTT. It encodes CASSGVPGGETFF.

The chain employs TRBV29-1 and TRBJ1-1, with TRBD1 as a possible D gene (6 bases). The CDR3 length is 13 residues. Looked up from germline, CDR1 is SQVTM and CDR2 is ANQGSEA. Deletions cut 4 bases from V and 7 bases from J, with 16 bases between. As DNA, the CDR3 is TGCAGCGTTGCCCCCGGGACACCTGATGAAGCTTTCTTT. Translated, it gives CSVAPGTPDEAFF.

The gene calls are TRBV7-2 and TRBJ1-3; D not resolved. V gave up 0 bases and J gave up 0 bases, with 9 bases separating them. The CDR3 sequence is 16 residues long. Germline CDR1 is SGHTA and CDR2 is FQGNSA. This CDR3 is CASSLAISSSGNTIYF. The CDR3 DNA reads TGTGCCAGCAGCTTAGCGATCTCAAGCTCTGGAAACACCATATATTTT.

CDR3 nucleotide sequence: TGTGCCAGCAGCTTGGGCTTAGCGAAGTCAGACGAGCAGTACTTC. It is translated as CASSLGLAKSDEQYF. The V call is TRBV5-4, the J call TRBJ2-7; a possible D gene is TRBD2 (5 bases). The CDR3 contains 15 residues. Looked up from germline, CDR1 is SGHNT and CDR2 is YYREEE (reference sequence). The germline V and J ends were trimmed by 0 bases and 5 bases, with 15 bases remaining between them.